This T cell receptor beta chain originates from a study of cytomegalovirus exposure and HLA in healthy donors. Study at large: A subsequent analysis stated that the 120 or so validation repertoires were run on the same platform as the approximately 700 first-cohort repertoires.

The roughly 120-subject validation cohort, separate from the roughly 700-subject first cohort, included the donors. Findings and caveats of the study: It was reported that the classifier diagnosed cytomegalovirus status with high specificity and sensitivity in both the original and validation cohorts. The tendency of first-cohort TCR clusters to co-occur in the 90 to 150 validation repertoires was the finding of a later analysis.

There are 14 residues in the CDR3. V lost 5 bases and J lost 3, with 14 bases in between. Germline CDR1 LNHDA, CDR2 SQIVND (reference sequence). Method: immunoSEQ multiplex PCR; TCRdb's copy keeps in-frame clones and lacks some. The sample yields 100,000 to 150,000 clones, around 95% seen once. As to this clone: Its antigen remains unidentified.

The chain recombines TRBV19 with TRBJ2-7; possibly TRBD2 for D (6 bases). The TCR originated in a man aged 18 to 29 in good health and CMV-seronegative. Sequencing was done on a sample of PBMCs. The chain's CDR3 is CASSPSGVIYEQYF. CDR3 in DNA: TGTGCCAGTAGTCCGTCGGGGGTCATCTACGAGCAGTACTTC.